Below, one T cell receptor beta chain is given with its context. This clone's antigen is unknown. No qualities accompany the bases; no much larger clone lies one base away. CDR1 and CDR2 (MNHNS, SASEGT) derive from the germline V gene. There are 13 amino acids in the CDR3, from cysteine to phenylalanine inclusive. The only DNA kept is the CDR3, 39 bases in frame from the first base. V trim: 4 bases; J trim: 6 bases; unmatched bases: 3. The library was built by means of the immunoSEQ multiplex PCR assay. A mixture of 60 forward primers for TCR Vbeta segments and 13 reverse primers for TCR Jbeta segments was used in the multiplex PCR. Amplification of the CDR3 region of rearranged TCR beta genes was performed with a multiplex PCR assay on genomic DNA. The Illumina HiSeq System was used to sequence the amplified TCR beta libraries as 87-base-pair reads. The study's processing was this. In a later analysis, some 80 million unique TCR beta chains were counted across the roughly 610 repertoires, and roughly 11 million of these chains were shared by at least two donors. A nearest-neighbor algorithm error-corrected the raw reads and collapsed the reads into unique sequences, merging closely related sequences to remove PCR and sequencing errors. Alignment of CDR3 sequences to IMGT reference sequences was used to assign V, D and J gene segments. For a sequence to be retained, a match of at least six nucleotides was required to both a V gene segment and a J gene segment. Rearrangements were called productive when the CDR3 lacked stop codons and stayed in frame with V and J; all others were non-productive. Following IMGT convention, CDR3 was defined as the stretch from the second conserved V-encoded cysteine up to the conserved J-encoded phenylalanine. The earlier analysis of around 640 of the donors excluded sequences that lacked an unambiguous match to a single V gene segment. An earlier analysis of 500 to 600 of the donors classified V segments as functional when productive rearrangements were above 56.7% and as segregating when the standard deviation between donors was above 5%. A statistical classification framework was built for diagnosing cytomegalovirus status from the catalog of TCR beta chain sequences. V and J gene assignment, in a later analysis, came from comparing TCR nucleotide sequences with IMGT/GENE-DB human TR gene sequences. The TCRdist pipeline was used in a later analysis to assign CDR3 sequences and most-parsimonious VDJ recombination scenarios. In a later analysis, every TCR beta chain was defined by the combination of its CDR3 amino acid sequence and its V-gene family, and reads without a unique V-gene family were dropped. A later analysis removed nearly 600 highly shared, low-generation-probability nucleotide sequences to deal with suspected cross-contamination and a sequencing artifact. In a later analysis, a clonal expansion index for each public chain was calculated from normalized within-repertoire ranks of inferred template counts. Generation probabilities in a later analysis came from a VDJ recombination model fitted to out-of-frame rearrangements, and those results were checked against IGoR. In a later analysis, hypergeometric tests were used to score TCR-TCR, TCR-HLA and TCR-CMV co-occurrence, with a repertoire-size bias correction applied to TCR pairs. To estimate false discovery rates, a later analysis permuted the HLA or CMV assignments 20 times. In a later analysis, co-occurring TCRs were grouped using DBSCAN, and TCRdist sequence similarity was added for clustering within HLA-allele-positive subsets. For co-occurrence clustering, repertoires with fewer than 30,000 or more than 120,000 public chains were excluded, along with roughly 5 repertoires with anomalous nucleotide sharing. Entries here come from immuneACCESS through TCRdb and include only in-frame sequences with V and J called. Some clones fail to appear in such tables; in the studies checked, an unresolved V gene covers under half of the shortfall, and the cause of the remainder is unknown. The V and J calls and clone size were taken over from that table, and D and trimming were inferred from the DNA. The sample table records about 140,000 clones; approximately 67% of these occur just once. Under 7.5% of the sample comes from the top ten.

The cohort consisted of some 730 healthy bone marrow donors. Cohort members were all nominally healthy when sampled, although unrecorded immune exposures were likely present. The donor tested CMV seronegative and was one of the 352 seronegative cohort members. A peripheral blood sample was collected from each donor, and TCR beta sequencing was performed on peripheral blood mononuclear cells. Genomic DNA was extracted from the blood cell samples with the Qiagen DNeasy Blood Extraction Kit. The data originate from a study of cytomegalovirus exposure and HLA in healthy donors (dated by TCRdb to 2015 to 2018). For the wider study: In an earlier analysis of some 610 of the donors, approximately 300 Gb of sequence data and roughly 100 million unique TCR beta sequences from 180 million or so T cells were reported. About 310 gigabases of sequencing data and some 85 million unique TCR sequences were included in an early release covering around 600 HLA-typed donors. Of the approximately 370 genotyped donors, approximately 81% were placed in the genetic ancestry cluster associated with self-reported Caucasian donors. The study aimed to test whether cataloging public T cell receptors could reveal signatures of past pathogen exposure. Using immunosequencing, the study profiled T cell repertoires from fewer than 850 subjects and related those repertoires to cytomegalovirus serostatus. In addition to the first cohort of approximately 670 subjects, a separate validation cohort of under 150 different subjects was used. High-throughput TCR immunosequencing, statistical association of individual TCRs with disease status, and machine learning were combined to predict cytomegalovirus infection status. To study patterns of TCR occurrence, a later analysis re-analyzed previously published TCR beta repertoires from around 660 donors and added high-resolution HLA genotyping. Rather than drawing on any new phenotypic data, the later analysis identified candidate immune exposures from TCR beta sequences and the way those sequences occurred across donors. An earlier analysis of several hundred of the donors applied high-throughput TCR beta sequencing to assess whether each TCR beta V gene segment acted as functional or pseudogenic. Donor age, sex, ethnicity and CMV serostatus were compiled alongside the repertoire data. In a later genetic analysis, genome-wide SNP genotypes for about three fifths of the 666 donors were used, and that subset was treated as a discovery cohort. All discovery cohort repertoires had been generated on a single sequencing platform. HLA typing included class I and class II loci at four-digit resolution. The number of typed donors differed by locus: about 629-630 for A, B, C, DRB1 and DQB1; 500 to 550 for DQA1; approximately 610 for DPA1; and roughly 450 for DPB1. About 5 DR-DQ haplotypes were handled as single units for association and clustering, since linkage in the cohort was strong. Across under 500 genotyped donors of the cohort, an average of approximately 220,000 unique TCR beta nucleotide sequences per donor were sequenced, and approximately 17% of those sequences were non-productive.

Study-level results and caveats: The 87-base-pair reads could not distinguish some IMGT-functional V segments, including TRBV6-2 and TRBV6-3, so those segments were excluded. A later genetic analysis associated a missense DCLRE1C variant with V-gene and J-gene trimming of TCR beta chains, and an independent cohort replicated the association. When HLA alleles, especially DR and DQ, strongly co-occurred, attributing TCR associations to individual alleles was difficult. In a later analysis, most CMV-associated TCR beta chains were found to appear HLA-restricted, with HLA associations seemingly driven largely by CMV exposure. A cluster of highly shared sequence variants was judged likely to represent a technical artifact of the sequencing pipeline. Correlated functional status among segregating V segments might reflect linkage disequilibrium, but an unknown experimental factor could not be ruled out. In a later analysis, about 16,000 TCR beta sequences were associated with specific HLA alleles at a false discovery rate of 0.05. Broadly in line with IMGT annotations, most TCR beta V segments showed up in productive rearrangements about 87% or about 30% of the time in an earlier analysis of around 600 of the donors. A later analysis found that TCR association rates varied across HLA loci, with DRB1 alleles showing the most associated TCRs and HLA-C alleles the fewest. Across donors, most TCR sequences were observed very rarely, whereas some public TCRs were present in many individuals. Immune exposure information for the cohort was limited to CMV serostatus. Because some donors lacked HLA typing at each locus, the association tests relied only on the typed subset. In a later analysis, several top co-occurrence clusters were reported to appear linked to parvovirus B19, influenza, CMV and Epstein-Barr virus. In vitro tests confirmed that three of the cytomegalovirus-associated TCR beta chains recognize cytomegalovirus antigens. Because counts were too low, more than 15 rarely observed V segments, including chromosome 9 orphons, were left out of the earlier analysis of a few hundred of the donors. Only TCR beta chains were sequenced in this cohort, and the absence of alpha or paired-chain data limited detectable features. A further reported finding was that TCR beta sequences accurately predicted the HLA-A and HLA-B alleles for most subjects in the first cohort. The study listed approximately 150 TCR beta chains as associated with cytomegalovirus. In a later analysis, HLA-associated TCR beta chains were found to be more clonally expanded and to have lower generation probabilities than equally common non-associated chains. It was suggested by the authors that the approach could potentially be generalized to other disease states and immunological phenotypes. The classifier was reported to diagnose cytomegalovirus status with high specificity and sensitivity in both the original cohort and the validation cohort. Presence/absence analyses assumed roughly uniform sequencing depth across donors, an assumption that may not hold. In a later genetic analysis, fewer N-insertions in productive TCRs were reported among donors in an Asian-associated ancestry cluster than the roughly 700-donor mean.

The material sequenced was PBMCs. Here the chain combines TRBV6-1 and TRBJ1-2, with 9 middle bases fitting TRBD1. The TCR originated in a woman aged 60-70 years in good health and CMV-seronegative. For the CDR3, the sequence is CASSGGQGDGYTF. The nucleotide sequence is TGTGCCAGCAGTGGGGGACAGGGCGATGGCTACACCTTC.